This T cell receptor (beta chain) was captured by sequencing in a study of T-cell reconstitution after alpha-beta-depleted transplantation in children. Notes on the study in general: At one year after transplant, newly produced T cells mostly accounted for T-cell counts and diversity. Expanded graft clones numbering several hundred reportedly gave rise to alpha-beta T cells about two months after transplant. For some patients, TCRbeta diversity was high at day 60 because of recipient T cells and thymic progenitors that survived.

This clonotype occurred once. Antigen unknown. V lost 0 bases to trimming and J lost 4 bases; unmatched junction nucleotides: 9. The germline V gene encodes CDR1 SGHRS and CDR2 YFSETQ. CDR3 length equals 17 residues. A library of TCRbeta sequences, prepared with unique molecular identifiers, was generated. MiXCR, applied by TCRdb to the PCR reads, yields one record per CDR3 protein. The sample has 440,000 or so distinct CDR3 sequences, 43% seen once; the top ten hold 25% to 30%. This clonotype originated in a girl aged 2-10 years with aplastic anemia, due to receive a stem cell transplant. The material was PBMCs, obtained before TCRalphabeta/CD19-depleted stem cell transplant. The rearrangement joins TRBV5-1 to TRBJ1-5, with 8 bases aligning to TRBD1. For the CDR3, the DNA is TGCGCCAGCAGCTTGGTACCAGGGGGCCGGGGGAATCAGCCCCAGCATTTT. Amino acid sequence: CASSLVPGGRGNQPQHF.